This TCR beta chain was found in a study of blood T cell repertoires in COVID-19. Study-wide context: PBMCs, B-cell-depleted T cells, or T cells provided the cDNA or gDNA that made up the material.

The count of this clone is one. Original handling: Estimation of nucleated cell counts was performed using reference gene primer amplification. The table came from immunoSEQ multiplex PCR; TCRdb's copy has only in-frame clones and leaves some out. The V and J calls and the clone size are those of that table, but D and trimming were determined from the DNA. The data show a few hundred thousand clones, roughly 90% seen once. This CDR3 has 19 residues. Trimming cost V 3 bases and J 0 bases, with 22 bases left between them. The germline CDR1 and CDR2 sequences are SGDLS and YYNGEE. Sequencing was carried out using peripheral blood. The chain links TRBV9 to TRBJ2-1; possible D gene TRBD2, 5 bases. The clonotype comes from a woman aged 40 to 50 who had recovered from COVID-19. This CDR3 reads CASSALGRGTPSSYNEQFF. Written as DNA, the CDR3 is TGTGCCAGCAGCGCCCTAGGACGGGGAACGCCCAGCTCCTACAATGAGCAGTTCTTC.